A single sample is the source of the 13 T cell receptor beta chains below, sequenced in a study of blood T cell repertoires in COVID-19. Libraries were prepared by immunoSEQ multiplex PCR; TCRdb keeps only in-frame clonotypes and omits some of them. This sample has 250,000 or so clones; nearly 90% occur once, and the top ten carry roughly 5%. The source material was peripheral blood. All receptors come from a woman in her forties who had recovered from COVID-19.

The chain is built from TRBV4-1 and TRBJ2-5, with TRBD1 matching 9 bases. Looked up from germline, CDR1 is MGHRA and CDR2 is YSYEKL. The CDR3 consists of 16 residues. Trimming cost V 0 bases and J 5 bases; bases outside gene matches: 7. The CDR3 sequence is CASSQDPGQGLETQYF. The DNA for the CDR3 is TGCGCCAGCAGCCAAGATCCGGGACAGGGATTGGAGACCCAGTACTTC.

The chain uses TRBV9 and TRBJ1-3; D ambiguous. The CDR3 is 13 residues long. Between the trimmed V and J ends, which lost 6 bases and 2 bases, there was a span of 9 bases. CDR1 and CDR2 (germline): SGDLS, YYNGEE. CDR3 residues: CASTRGTGNTIYF. CDR3 coding DNA: TGTGCCAGCACTCGAGGGACTGGAAACACCATATATTTT. The entire variable domain, with the rest obtained from reference TRBV9 and TRBJ1-3, is as follows: DSGVTQTPKHLITATGQRVTLRCSPRSGDLSVYWYQQSLDQGLQFLIQYYNGEERAKGNILERFSAQQFPDLHSELNLSSLELGDSALYFCASTRGTGNTIYFGEGSWLTVV.

This chain uses TRBV19 with TRBJ1-1; possible D gene TRBD1, 5 bases. CDR1 LNHDA and CDR2 SQIVND come from the germline V gene (reference sequence). CDR3 length: 16 residues. Deletions cut 0 bases from V and 1 base from J, with 12 bases between. CDR3 protein: CASSIDLGLQNTEAFF. The CDR3 region has the DNA TGTGCCAGTAGTATAGACCTGGGACTTCAGAACACTGAAGCTTTCTTT.

V and J are TRBV5-1 and TRBJ1-1; 8 positions agree with TRBD1. There are 14 residues in the CDR3. The germline V gene encodes CDR1 SGHRS and CDR2 YFSETQ. The V gene end was trimmed by 0 bases and the J gene end by 5 bases; junction bases not matched to a gene: 3. CDR3 amino acids: CASSLDRGLTEAFF. CDR3 coding DNA: TGCGCCAGCAGCTTGGACAGGGGGTTGACTGAAGCTTTCTTT.

Comments on this clone: Different DNA sequences within this sample yield the same CDR3. This chain connects TRBV2 to TRBJ2-3, with a weak D call TRBD2 (6 bases). V lost 6 bases to trimming and J lost 3 bases, with 10 bases between them. The CDR3 has 13 amino acids. Germline CDR1 reads SNHLY; CDR2 reads FYNNEI. The CDR3 reads CASSPAGTDTQYF. CDR3 in DNA: TGTGCCAGCAGCCCGGCGGGGACAGATACGCAGTATTTT.

This clone was seen once. The V call is TRBV7-2, the J call TRBJ2-2; perhaps TRBD2 as D (6 bases). The CDR3 extends over 15 amino acids. Germline CDR1 and CDR2: SGHTA and FQGNSA. V was cut by 7 bases and J by 6 bases, with 18 bases left in between. The CDR3 DNA reads as TGTGCCAGCACCCTCCGGGAGCTCTCGGCCGGGGAGCTGTTTTTT. This translates into CASTLRELSAGELFF.

The CDR3 here is CASSVLRDGYTF. The CDR3 nucleotides are TGTGCCAGCAGCGTATTGAGGGATGGCTACACCTTC. The gene calls are TRBV7-8 and TRBJ1-2, with no clear D. Trimming took off 5 bases at V and 6 bases at J, with 10 bases between the two ends. Germline assignment: CDR1 SGHVS and CDR2 FQNEAQ. CDR3 length equals 12 residues. Using reference TRBV7-8 and TRBJ1-2 for the parts outside the CDR3, the full variable domain is GAGVSQSPRYKVAKRGQDVALRCDPISGHVSLFWYQQALGQGPEFLTYFQNEAQLDKSGLPSDRFFAERPEGSVSTLKIQRTQQEDSAVYLCASSVLRDGYTFGSGTRLTVV.

The rearrangement links TRBV27 to TRBJ1-1, with 7 bases lining up with TRBD1. Germline V CDR1 and CDR2: MNHEY, SMNVEV (reference sequence). The CDR3 runs 17 residues. Germline trimming cut 7 bases from V and 0 bases from J; bases unmatched to any gene: 14. As DNA, the CDR3 is TGTGCCAGCATGAAAGGGACAGACGCAAGAATGAACACTGAAGCTTTCTTT. Translation: CASMKGTDARMNTEAFF.

This rearrangement joins TRBV15 to TRBJ2-5, with D tentatively TRBD2 (6 bases). Trimming stripped 0 bases from V and 7 bases from J, with 18 bases between. Germline V gene data show CDR1 as LNHNV and CDR2 as YYDKDF (reference sequence). CDR3 length: 16 amino acids. This CDR3 is CATSRDPGLQAVTQYF. The CDR3 nucleotides read TGTGCCACCAGCAGAGATCCGGGACTCCAAGCGGTGACCCAGTACTTC. Filled out from reference TRBV15 and TRBJ2-5, the complete variable domain reads DAMVIQNPRYQVTQFGKPVTLSCSQTLNHNVMYWYQQKSSQAPKLLFHYYDKDFNNEADTPDNFQSRRPNTSFCFLDIRSPGLGDTAMYLCATSRDPGLQAVTQYFGPGTRLLVL.

V is TRBV4-3 and J is TRBJ2-1, with TRBD2 identical over 8 bases. Germline CDR1 reads LGHNA; CDR2 reads YSLEER. CDR3 length: 16 amino acids. Trimming took 0 bases from V and 5 from J; bases not matched to a gene: 6. The CDR3 nucleotides are TGCGCCAGCAGCCAAGAAGGGCTAGCGGGCCACAATGAGCAGTTCTTC. This gives the protein CASSQEGLAGHNEQFF.

V and J are TRBV29-1 and TRBJ2-7; perhaps TRBD2 as D (7 bases). The germline V gene has CDR1 SQVTM and CDR2 ANQGSEA. The CDR3 consists of 14 residues. Between the trimmed V and J ends, which lost 3 bases and 4 bases, there was a span of 16 bases. CDR3 region: CSVEVGGAGYEQYF. The CDR3 nucleotides read TGCAGCGTTGAGGTGGGGGGGGCAGGATACGAGCAGTACTTC.

This clone has just a few counts. The chain joins TRBV19 to TRBJ1-2, with D perhaps matching TRBD1 (6 bases). Germline CDR1 reads LNHDA; CDR2 reads SQIVND (reference sequence). V lost 8 bases to trimming and J lost 4 bases, with 11 bases between them. This CDR3 has 12 amino acids. CDR3 protein: CASGQPFYGYTF. The CDR3 DNA is TGTGCCAGTGGACAGCCATTCTATGGCTACACCTTC. The complete variable domain, with remaining parts taken from reference TRBV19 and TRBJ1-2, reads DGGITQSPKYLFRKEGQNVTLSCEQNLNHDAMYWYRQDPGQGLRLIYYSQIVNDFQKGDIAEGYSVSREKKESFPLTVTSAQKNPTAFYLCASGQPFYGYTFGSGTRLTVV.

The chain couples TRBV4-1 to TRBJ1-6; D gene uncertain. The CDR3 loop spans 14 amino acids. V was shortened by 1 base and J by 9 bases, with 10 bases between the two germline ends. CDR1 is MGHRA and CDR2 is YSYEKL in the germline V gene. The DNA of the CDR3 is TGCGCCAGCAGCCAAGTCCGGAGGGTTTCACCCCTCCACTTT. Encoded protein: CASSQVRRVSPLHF.